This is a list of T cell receptor beta chains from one sample in a study of T-cell reconstitution after alpha-beta-depleted transplantation in children. MiXCR was run by TCRdb on the PCR reads, yielding one entry per CDR3 protein. The table lists about 460,000 distinct CDR3 sequences, under 15% of them singletons. This specimen was PBMCs from the stem cell graft donor, taken from the stem cell graft. Every receptor here comes from a human donor who donated a stem cell graft to a child with combined immunodeficiency. Both conserved end residues are part of each CDR3. A D gene is named only where the DNA matches it firmly. Clone size is shown for a subset of rows, as once, few, many or a class of expanded clone.

clone_size | d_call | j_call | v_call | cdr3_nt | cdr3_aa
few | TRBD2 | TRBJ2-3 | TRBV10-3 | TGTGCCATCAGTGAGTCGTCTAGCGGGTACACAGATACGCAGTATTTT | CAISESSSGYTDTQYF
many | NA | TRBJ2-1 | TRBV24-1 | TGTGCCACCAGTGATAACGACTACCCCTACAATGAGCAGTTCTTC | CATSDNDYPYNEQFF
few | NA | TRBJ1-6 | TRBV20-1 | TGCAGTGCTAGAGAGGACATCCGTTCACCCCTCCACTTT | CSAREDIRSPLHF
many | TRBD1 | TRBJ2-7 | TRBV7-9 | TGTGCCAGCAGCTCCCCCGGGACAGGGTACGAGCAGTACTTC | CASSSPGTGYEQYF
many | NA | TRBJ2-1 | TRBV12-3/TRBV12-4 | TGTGCCAGCAGCCTACAGGGTTTCAATGAGCAGTTCTTC | CASSLQGFNEQFF
NA | NA | TRBJ2-7 | TRBV28 | TGTGCCAGCAGTTTGGCTCGGGAACTAGGGGAGCAGTACTTC | CASSLARELGEQYF
NA | TRBD2 | TRBJ2-1 | TRBV30 | TGTGCCTGGAGCCACCCAAGCGGGGGAGGCTACAATGAGCAGTTCTTC | CAWSHPSGGGYNEQFF
many | TRBD2 | TRBJ2-3 | TRBV7-9 | TGTGCCAGCAGCAACATCTATTGGACTAGCGGGAGGGCCTTACGCACAGATACGCAGTATTTT | CASSNIYWTSGRALRTDTQYF
few | TRBD1 | TRBJ2-5 | TRBV10-3 | TGTGCCATCTCGACAGGGGATGAGACCCAGTACTTC | CAISTGDETQYF
few | TRBD2 | TRBJ2-5 | TRBV20-1 | TGCAGTGCTCCACGGGGAGCGGGGGTCCAAGAGACCCAGTACTTC | CSAPRGAGVQETQYF
many | NA | TRBJ1-1 | TRBV15 | TGTGCCACCAGCAGAGATCGGTGGGGGGCGAACACTGAAGCTTTCTTT | CATSRDRWGANTEAFF
few | TRBD1 | TRBJ2-1 | TRBV12-3/TRBV12-4 | TGTGCCAGCAGGGAAGACAGGGAAAGATACAATGAGCAGTTCTTC | CASREDRERYNEQFF
few | NA | TRBJ2-1 | TRBV24-1 | TGTGCCACCAGTGTTCCCCAGCGAGGTGAGCAGTTCTTC | CATSVPQRGEQFF
many | TRBD1 | TRBJ1-5 | TRBV7-2 | TGTGCCAGCAGCTTAGGGCCCCCGACAGGGGGTCGCAATCAGCCCCAGCATTTT | CASSLGPPTGGRNQPQHF
many | NA | TRBJ2-7 | TRBV7-9 | TGTGCCAGCAGCTTAGACGTGAGATTGTACGAGCAGTACTTC | CASSLDVRLYEQYF
few | TRBD2 | TRBJ2-3 | TRBV6-2/TRBV6-3 | TGTGCCAGCAGTTCCCCCCTACTCGCGGGGGGTGGGCCCGGAGGAGCTACGCAGTATTTT | CASSSPLLAGGGPGGATQYF
few | NA | TRBJ2-7 | TRBV7-2 | TGTGCCAGCAGCTCCCCGGGTCGCGAGCAGTACTTC | CASSSPGREQYF
many | TRBD2 | TRBJ2-2 | TRBV20-1 | TGCAGTGCTAGAGATTTTCTAGCGGGAGGGGACACCGGGGAGCTGTTTTTT | CSARDFLAGGDTGELFF
many | NA | TRBJ1-1 | TRBV9 | TGTGCCAGCAGCGTAGGTGGGGGGGTCGAAAGAGCTTTCTTT | CASSVGGGVERAFF
few | TRBD2 | TRBJ2-7 | TRBV7-2 | TGTGCCAGCAGCTTCGGGACTAGCTTTTCCGAGCAGTACTTC | CASSFGTSFSEQYF
NA | NA | TRBJ2-1 | TRBV20-1 | TGCAGTGCTCTGGCCAGCGGTGCCTACAATGAGCAGTTCTTC | CSALASGAYNEQFF
many | NA | TRBJ2-6 | TRBV15 | TGTGCCACCAGCAGAGTCTCTGGGGCCAACGTCCTGACTTTC | CATSRVSGANVLTF
many | NA | TRBJ1-6 | TRBV12-3/TRBV12-4 | TGTGCCAGCAGGCCCCAAAATTCACCCCTCCACTTT | CASRPQNSPLHF
many | TRBD1 | TRBJ1-6 | TRBV28 | TGTGCCAGCAGTATCCCAGGGACAGCACATTCACCCCTCCACTTT | CASSIPGTAHSPLHF
NA | NA | TRBJ2-5 | TRBV7-9 | TGTGCCAGCAGCTTATCCTACGAAGAGACCCAGTACTTC | CASSLSYEETQYF
many | TRBD2 | TRBJ2-3 | TRBV12-3/TRBV12-4 | TGTGCCAGCAGTCCTAGCGGGAGAGGGGGTGATACGCAGTATTTT | CASSPSGRGGDTQYF
NA | NA | TRBJ2-5 | TRBV29-1 | TGCAGCGTTAGACCGACAGGCTATCAAGAGACCCAGTACTTC | CSVRPTGYQETQYF
NA | TRBD1 | TRBJ2-1 | TRBV7-2 | TGTGCCAGCAGCTGGGCCGGGACAGGCTCGTACAATGAGCAGTTCTTC | CASSWAGTGSYNEQFF